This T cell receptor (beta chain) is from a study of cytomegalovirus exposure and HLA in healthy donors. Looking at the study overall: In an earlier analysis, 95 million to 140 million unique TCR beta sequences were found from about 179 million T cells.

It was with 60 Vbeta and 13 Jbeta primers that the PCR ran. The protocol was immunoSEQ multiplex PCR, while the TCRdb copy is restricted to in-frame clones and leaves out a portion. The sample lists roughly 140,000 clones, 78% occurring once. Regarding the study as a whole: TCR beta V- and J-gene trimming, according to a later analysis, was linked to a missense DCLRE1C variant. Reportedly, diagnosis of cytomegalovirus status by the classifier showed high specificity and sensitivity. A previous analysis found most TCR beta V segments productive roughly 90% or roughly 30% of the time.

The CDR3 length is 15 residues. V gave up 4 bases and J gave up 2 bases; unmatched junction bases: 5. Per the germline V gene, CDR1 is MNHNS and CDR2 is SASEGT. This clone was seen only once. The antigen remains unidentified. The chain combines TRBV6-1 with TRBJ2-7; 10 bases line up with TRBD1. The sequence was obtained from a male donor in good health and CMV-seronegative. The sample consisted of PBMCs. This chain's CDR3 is CASSVTGTGAYEQYF. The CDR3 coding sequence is TGTGCCAGCAGTGTTACCGGGACAGGGGCCTACGAGCAGTACTTC.